The next 22 T cell receptor beta chains were all read from a single sample in a study of T cell responses to AZD1222 COVID-19 vaccine. Only in-frame clones appear in the TCRdb table, and some are missing; sequencing was by immunoSEQ multiplex PCR. The profile shows fewer than 150,000 clones, roughly nine tenths of them singletons. The sample here was peripheral blood, taken 28 days after the second AZD1222 dose. Receptors originate from an adult who received the AZD1222 COVID-19 vaccine.

The V and J genes are TRBV19 and TRBJ1-2; D not certain. Trimming took off 0 bases at V and 7 bases at J, with 12 bases between the two ends. This CDR3 is 14 amino acids long. CDR1 and CDR2 (germline): LNHDA, SQIVND (reference sequence). The CDR3 is CASSIDIRRSGYTF. The CDR3 region has the DNA TGTGCCAGTAGTATAGATATTAGGAGATCTGGCTACACCTTC.

The V gene is TRBV11-3, the J gene TRBJ2-7, with unresolved D. CDR3 size: 13 residues. Trimming took 5 bases from V and 6 from J, leaving 14 bases between them. Germline CDR1 is SGHNT and CDR2 is YENEEA. The CDR3 reads CASSPGPSREQYF. CDR3 DNA sequence: TGTGCCAGCAGCCCGGGCCCTAGTCGCGAGCAGTACTTC.

The chain links TRBV5-1 to TRBJ1-3; tentative D call: TRBD1 (5 bases). The length of the CDR3 is 15 residues. With 7 bases removed from V and 0 bases from J, the gap between germline ends came to 14 bases. Germline V lookup: CDR1 SGHRS, CDR2 YFSETQ. CDR3 region: CASALGGISGNTIYF. In DNA, the CDR3 is TGCGCCAGCGCTTTGGGGGGTATCTCTGGAAACACCATATATTTT.

The V and J genes are TRBV19 and TRBJ2-5; D ambiguous. The CDR3 contains 17 residues. The germline V gene has CDR1 LNHDA and CDR2 SQIVND (reference sequence). Trimming cost V 0 bases and J 5 bases, with 19 bases left between them. The chain's CDR3 is CASSIEGYSSARETQYF. The CDR3 coding sequence is TGTGCCAGTAGTATAGAAGGCTACAGCTCGGCGAGGGAGACCCAGTACTTC.

This chain connects TRBV25-1 to TRBJ1-6; 11 positions match TRBD1. CDR3 length: 15 residues. Germline V CDR1 and CDR2: MGHDK, SYGVNS. V dropped 8 bases and J dropped 3; count of bases not matched to a gene: 3. The CDR3 reads CASGQGAFYNSPLHF. CDR3 bases: TGTGCCAGCGGACAGGGGGCGTTCTATAATTCACCCCTCCACTTT. Filled out from reference TRBV25-1 and TRBJ1-6, the complete variable domain reads EADIYQTPRYLVIGTGKKITLECSQTMGHDKMYWYQQDPGMELHLIHYSYGVNSTEKGDLSSESTVSRIRTEHFPLTLESARPSHTSQYLCASGQGAFYNSPLHFGNGTRLTVT.

The genes are TRBV30 and TRBJ1-2; D remains ambiguous. The CDR3 has 13 residues. From germline, CDR1 is GTSNPN and CDR2 SVGIG (reference sequence). V was trimmed by 3 bases and J by 5 bases, leaving 13 bases between them. The CDR3, as DNA: TGTGCCTGGAGAAGGTCGGCAGTTTATGGCTACACCTTC. Protein: CAWRRSAVYGYTF.

The V gene is TRBV5-1, the J gene TRBJ1-4, with a possible D match to TRBD1 (6 bases). The V end was cut by 1 base, the J end by 6 bases, with 16 bases between. The CDR3 length is 16 residues. Germline V gene sequence: CDR1 SGHRS, CDR2 YFSETQ. CDR3 residues: CASSLKPGQADEKLFF. CDR3 nucleotides: TGCGCCAGCAGCTTGAAGCCGGGACAAGCGGATGAAAAACTGTTTTTT.

The sample holds a few counts of this clone. V gene TRBV9 combines with J gene TRBJ2-2; 11 bases line up with TRBD2. Germline-derived CDR1 and CDR2 are SGDLS and YYNGEE. The CDR3 totals 17 residues. V lost 0 bases, J lost 4 bases, and 5 bases stayed unmatched. CDR3 DNA: TGTGCCAGCAGCGTAGAGGTACTAGCGGGAGTCACCGGGGAGCTGTTTTTT. Encoded protein: CASSVEVLAGVTGELFF. Filled out from reference TRBV9 and TRBJ2-2, the complete variable domain reads DSGVTQTPKHLITATGQRVTLRCSPRSGDLSVYWYQQSLDQGLQFLIQYYNGEERAKGNILERFSAQQFPDLHSELNLSSLELGDSALYFCASSVEVLAGVTGELFFGEGSRLTVL.

V and J are TRBV4-2 and TRBJ1-5, with D perhaps TRBD1 (5 bases). Per the germline V gene, CDR1 is LGHNA and CDR2 is YNFKEQ. CDR3 length: 15 amino acids. The ends were cut back, 1 base at V and 0 bases at J, with 7 bases in the middle. The CDR3 coding sequence is TGTGCCAGCAGCCAAGCGGGGGGTAGCAATCAGCCCCAGCATTTT. It encodes CASSQAGGSNQPQHF.

In regard to this clone: In the same sample, other DNA sequences code for this CDR3. This chain connects TRBV5-1 to TRBJ2-1; the D is unclear. Trimming removed 0 bases at V and 0 bases at J, with 10 bases between. The germline gives CDR1 SGHRS, CDR2 YFSETQ. The CDR3 is 16 residues long. The DNA of the CDR3 is TGCGCCAGCAGCTTGGCCGGCGGAAGCTCCTACAATGAGCAGTTCTTC. The encoded protein is CASSLAGGSSYNEQFF.

J is TRBJ1-2 and V is TRBV11-3; 8 positions match TRBD1. Unmatched junction bases numbered 8, after V lost 5 bases and J lost 12 bases. There are 12 residues in the CDR3. CDR1 is SGHNT and CDR2 is YENEEA in the germline V gene. This chain's CDR3 is CASSLRDRPHTF. In nucleotides, the CDR3 is TGTGCCAGCAGCCTACGGGACAGGCCACACACCTTC.

The rearrangement links TRBV6-5 to TRBJ1-2; D remains unclear. V shed 2 bases and J shed 2 bases, with 9 bases lying between them. Germline CDR1 is MNHEY and CDR2 is SVGAGI. The CDR3 is 14 residues long. The CDR3 nucleotides are TGTGCCAGCAGTTACGATGGTAACAACTATGGCTACACCTTC. Translating gives CASSYDGNNYGYTF.

In this sample, this clone turned up once. The chain combines TRBV2 with TRBJ2-7; 13 bases agree with TRBD2. The CDR3 is 14 amino acids. The ends lost 5 bases at V and 3 bases at J; junction bases unmatched: 1. From germline, CDR1 is SNHLY and CDR2 FYNNEI. Here the CDR3 DNA reads TGTGCCAGCAGTAGGACTAGCGGGAGCTACGAGCAGTACTTC. Translated: CASSRTSGSYEQYF.

The chain combines TRBV7-3 with TRBJ2-3; the D is unclear. Trimming shortened V by 2 bases and J by 0 bases, and 9 bases separated the two germline ends. The CDR3 sequence is 15 residues long. The germline V gene has CDR1 SGHTA and CDR2 FQGTGA. CDR3 residues: CASSLAGPSTDTQYF. The DNA of the CDR3 is TGTGCCAGCAGCTTAGCCGGGCCTAGCACAGATACGCAGTATTTT.

This chain links TRBV2 with TRBJ1-1; no firm D call. Trimming shortened V by 3 bases and J by 0 bases, and 5 bases separated the two germline ends. Germline assignment: CDR1 SNHLY and CDR2 FYNNEI. The CDR3 covers 13 residues. In DNA form, the CDR3 reads TGTGCCAGCAGTGAGGATATGAACACTGAAGCTTTCTTT. Its protein product is CASSEDMNTEAFF.

The chain has TRBV3-1 (or the pseudogene TRBV3-2) and TRBJ2-1; 7 nucleotides line up with TRBD2. The germline CDR1 and CDR2 sequences are LGHDT and YNNKEL (reference sequence). V shed 0 bases, J shed 13 bases, and the junction held 9 bases outside the gene matches. The CDR3 extends over 14 amino acids. CDR3 residues: CASSQEGGGARQFF. Here the CDR3 DNA reads TGTGCCAGCAGCCAAGAGGGGGGGGGAGCCAGACAGTTCTTC.

V is TRBV7-6 and J is TRBJ2-5; 7 bases map to TRBD2. The CDR3 is 15 amino acids. Looked up from germline, CDR1 is SGHVS and CDR2 is FNYEAQ. Trimming at V came to 4 bases and at J to 6 bases, leaving 11 bases not matched to a gene. CDR3 coding DNA: TGTGCCAGCAGCTCGGACCCGGGAGGTACGAAGACCCAGTACTTC. It specifies CASSSDPGGTKTQYF.

The chain joins TRBV19 to TRBJ1-1, with D possibly TRBD1 on 5 matching bases. CDR3 length equals 13 residues. The ends were cut back, 5 bases at V and 3 bases at J, with 10 bases in the middle. Germline V CDR1 and CDR2: LNHDA, SQIVND (reference sequence). This chain's CDR3 is CASSQTADTEAFF. CDR3 sequence (DNA): TGTGCCAGTAGTCAGACAGCGGACACTGAAGCTTTCTTT.

The V call is TRBV18, the J call TRBJ1-1; D gene ambiguous. Trimming took 6 bases from V and 3 from J, leaving 17 bases between them. Germline loops: CDR1 KGHSH, CDR2 LQKENI. The CDR3 contains 15 residues. The CDR3 sequence: CASSLEQGHHTEAFF. In DNA, the CDR3 is TGTGCCAGCTCTCTAGAACAAGGGCATCACACTGAAGCTTTCTTT. Based on the CDR3 plus reference TRBV18 and TRBJ1-1, the full variable domain is NAGVMQNPRHLVRRRGQEARLRCSPMKGHSHVYWYRQLPEEGLKFMVYLQKENIIDESGMPKERFSAEFPKEGPSILRIQQVVRGDSAAYFCASSLEQGHHTEAFFGQGTRLTVV.

This clone showed up just once. The V gene is TRBV10-1, the J gene TRBJ1-1, with unresolved D. This CDR3 has 11 residues. From germline, CDR1 is WNHNN and CDR2 SYGVQD (reference sequence). With 8 bases removed from V and 2 bases from J, the gap between germline ends came to 6 bases. For the CDR3, the DNA is TGCGCCAGCGGTTCTAACACTGAAGCTTTCTTT. As protein: CASGSNTEAFF.

CDR3 sequence (DNA): TGTGCCAGTAGTATAGAGGGAGGGAACTATGGCTACACCTTC. Translated: CASSIEGGNYGYTF. The genes are TRBV19 and TRBJ1-2; D gene unclear. The CDR3 consists of 14 residues. The germline V gene encodes CDR1 LNHDA and CDR2 SQIVND (reference sequence). V lost 0 bases to trimming and J lost 2 bases, with 7 bases between them.

CDR3 nucleotide sequence: TGTGCCAGCAGGGAGGGGACGGGGTACTACAATGAGCAGTTCTTC. This sequence encodes CASREGTGYYNEQFF. The V and J genes are TRBV27 and TRBJ2-1; possibly TRBD2 for D (6 bases). V was shortened by 6 bases and J by 3 bases, with 15 bases between the two germline ends. The CDR3 contains 15 residues. CDR1 MNHEY and CDR2 SMNVEV come from the germline V gene (reference sequence).